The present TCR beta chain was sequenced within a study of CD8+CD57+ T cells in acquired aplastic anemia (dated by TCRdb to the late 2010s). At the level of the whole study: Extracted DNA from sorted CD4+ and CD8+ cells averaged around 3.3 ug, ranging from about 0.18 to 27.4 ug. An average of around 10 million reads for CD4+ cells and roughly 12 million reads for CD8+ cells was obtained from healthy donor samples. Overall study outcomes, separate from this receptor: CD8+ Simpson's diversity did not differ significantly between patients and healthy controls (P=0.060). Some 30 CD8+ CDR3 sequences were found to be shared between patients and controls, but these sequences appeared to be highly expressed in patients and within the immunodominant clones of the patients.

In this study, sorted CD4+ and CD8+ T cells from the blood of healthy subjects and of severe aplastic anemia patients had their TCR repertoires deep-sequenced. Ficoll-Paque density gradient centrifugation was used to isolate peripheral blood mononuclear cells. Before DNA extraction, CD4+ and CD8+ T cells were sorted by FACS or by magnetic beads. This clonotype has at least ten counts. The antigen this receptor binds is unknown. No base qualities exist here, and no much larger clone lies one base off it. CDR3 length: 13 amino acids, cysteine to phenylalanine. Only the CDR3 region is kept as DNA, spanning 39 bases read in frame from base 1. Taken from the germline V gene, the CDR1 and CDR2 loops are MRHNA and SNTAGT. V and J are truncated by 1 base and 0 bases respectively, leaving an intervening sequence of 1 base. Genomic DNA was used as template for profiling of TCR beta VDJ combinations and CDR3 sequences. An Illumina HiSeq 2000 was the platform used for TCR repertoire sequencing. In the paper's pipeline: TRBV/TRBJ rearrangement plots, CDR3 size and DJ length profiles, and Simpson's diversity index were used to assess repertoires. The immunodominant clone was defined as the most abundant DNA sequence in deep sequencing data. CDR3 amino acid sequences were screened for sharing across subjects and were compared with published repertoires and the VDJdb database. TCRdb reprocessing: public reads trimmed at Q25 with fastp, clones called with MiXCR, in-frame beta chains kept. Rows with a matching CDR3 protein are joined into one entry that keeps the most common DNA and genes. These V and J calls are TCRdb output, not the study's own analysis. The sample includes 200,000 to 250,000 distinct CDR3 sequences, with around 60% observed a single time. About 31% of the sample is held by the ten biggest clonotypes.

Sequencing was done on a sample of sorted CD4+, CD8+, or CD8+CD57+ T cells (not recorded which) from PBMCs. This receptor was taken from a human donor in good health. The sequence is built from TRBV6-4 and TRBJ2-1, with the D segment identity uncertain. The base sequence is TGTGCCAGCAGTGACTACTCCTACAATGAGCAGTTCTTC. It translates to CASSDYSYNEQFF.